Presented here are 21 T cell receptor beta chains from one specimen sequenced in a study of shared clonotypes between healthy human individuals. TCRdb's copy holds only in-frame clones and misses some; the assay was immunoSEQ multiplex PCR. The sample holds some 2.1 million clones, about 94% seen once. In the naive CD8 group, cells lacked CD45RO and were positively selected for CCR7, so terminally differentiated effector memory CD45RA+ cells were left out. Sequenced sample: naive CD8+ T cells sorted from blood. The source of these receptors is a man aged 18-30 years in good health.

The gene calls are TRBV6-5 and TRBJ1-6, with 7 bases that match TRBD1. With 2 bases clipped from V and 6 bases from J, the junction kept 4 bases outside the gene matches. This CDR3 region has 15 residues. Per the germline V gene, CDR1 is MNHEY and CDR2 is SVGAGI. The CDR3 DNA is TGTGCCAGCAGTTACGGGACAGAGCCTAATTCACCCCTCCACTTT. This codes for CASSYGTEPNSPLHF.

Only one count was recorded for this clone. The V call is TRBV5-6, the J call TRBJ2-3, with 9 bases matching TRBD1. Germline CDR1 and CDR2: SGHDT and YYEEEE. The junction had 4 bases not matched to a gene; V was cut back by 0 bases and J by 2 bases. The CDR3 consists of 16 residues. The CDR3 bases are TGTGCCAGCAGCTTGGACTGGACAGGGGCCACAGATACGCAGTATTTT. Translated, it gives CASSLDWTGATDTQYF.

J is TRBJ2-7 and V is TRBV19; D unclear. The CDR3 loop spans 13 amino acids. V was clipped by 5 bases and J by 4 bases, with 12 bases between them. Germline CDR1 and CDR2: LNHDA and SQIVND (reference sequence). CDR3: CASSFEDGYEQYF. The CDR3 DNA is TGTGCCAGTAGTTTCGAAGACGGTTACGAGCAGTACTTC.

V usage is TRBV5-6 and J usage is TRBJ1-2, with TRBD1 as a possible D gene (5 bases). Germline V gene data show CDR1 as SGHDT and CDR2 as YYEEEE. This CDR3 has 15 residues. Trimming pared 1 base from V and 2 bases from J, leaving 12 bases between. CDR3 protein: CASSLSGGPNYGYTF. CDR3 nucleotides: TGTGCCAGCAGCTTGAGTGGGGGACCGAACTATGGCTACACCTTC.

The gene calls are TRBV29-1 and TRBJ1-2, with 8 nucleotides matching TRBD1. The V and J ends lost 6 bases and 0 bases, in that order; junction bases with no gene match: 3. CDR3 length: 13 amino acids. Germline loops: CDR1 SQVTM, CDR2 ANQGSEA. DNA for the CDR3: TGCAGCGTCAGGACAGGGTCTAACTATGGCTACACCTTC. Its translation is CSVRTGSNYGYTF.

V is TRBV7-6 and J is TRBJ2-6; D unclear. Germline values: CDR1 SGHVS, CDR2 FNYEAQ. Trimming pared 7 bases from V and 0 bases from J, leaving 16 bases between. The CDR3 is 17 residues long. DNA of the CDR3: TGTGCCAGCACCCCCTATCTCAAGGGCTCTGGGGCCAACGTCCTGACTTTC. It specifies CASTPYLKGSGANVLTF. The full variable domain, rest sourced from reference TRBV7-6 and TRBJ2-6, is GAGVSQSPRYKVTKRGQDVALRCDPISGHVSLYWYRQALGQGPEFLTYFNYEAQQDKSGLPNDRFSAERPEGSISTLTIQRTEQRDSAMYRCASTPYLKGSGANVLTFGAGSRLTVL.

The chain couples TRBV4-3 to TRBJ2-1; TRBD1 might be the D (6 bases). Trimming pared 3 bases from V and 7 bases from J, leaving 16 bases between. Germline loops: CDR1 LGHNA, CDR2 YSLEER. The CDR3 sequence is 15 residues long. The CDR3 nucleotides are TGCGCCAGCAGCCAGGACAGTTTGAGTGGAAATGAGCAGTTCTTC. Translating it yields CASSQDSLSGNEQFF.

The CDR3 sequence: CASSFRYQGSNTEAFF. CDR3 DNA sequence: TGTGCCAGCAGCTTCAGATATCAGGGGTCCAACACTGAAGCTTTCTTT. The chain links TRBV28 to TRBJ1-1; weak D call: TRBD1 (6 bases). The V end was cut by 6 bases, the J end by 2 bases, with 19 bases between. CDR3 length equals 16 residues. The V gene's germline CDR1 is MDHEN and CDR2 SYDVKM.

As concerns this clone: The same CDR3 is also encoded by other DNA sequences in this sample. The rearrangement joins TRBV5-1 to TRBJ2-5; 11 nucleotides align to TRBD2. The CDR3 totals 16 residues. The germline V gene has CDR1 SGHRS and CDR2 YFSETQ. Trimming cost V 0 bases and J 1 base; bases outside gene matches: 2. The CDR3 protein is CASSLGLAGGQETQYF. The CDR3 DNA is TGCGCCAGCAGCTTGGGTCTAGCGGGGGGCCAAGAGACCCAGTACTTC.

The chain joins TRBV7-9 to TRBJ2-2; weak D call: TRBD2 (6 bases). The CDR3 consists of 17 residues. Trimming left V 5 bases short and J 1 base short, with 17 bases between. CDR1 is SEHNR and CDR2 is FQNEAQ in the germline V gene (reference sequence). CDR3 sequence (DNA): TGTGCCAGCAGCAGTCCGGGACTTCCCAGGAACACCGGGGAGCTGTTTTTT. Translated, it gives CASSSPGLPRNTGELFF.

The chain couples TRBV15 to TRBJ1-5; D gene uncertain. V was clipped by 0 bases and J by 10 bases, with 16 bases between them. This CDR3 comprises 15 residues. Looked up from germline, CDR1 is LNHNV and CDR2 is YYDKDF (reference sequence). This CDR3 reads CATSRDNGLGLPQHF. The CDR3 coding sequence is TGTGCCACCAGCAGAGATAACGGGCTGGGCTTACCCCAGCATTTT.

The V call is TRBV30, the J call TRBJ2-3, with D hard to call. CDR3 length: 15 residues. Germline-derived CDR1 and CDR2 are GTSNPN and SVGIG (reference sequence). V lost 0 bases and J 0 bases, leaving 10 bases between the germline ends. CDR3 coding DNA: TGTGCCTGGAGTGTTTTGGATACGAGCACAGATACGCAGTATTTT. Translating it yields CAWSVLDTSTDTQYF.

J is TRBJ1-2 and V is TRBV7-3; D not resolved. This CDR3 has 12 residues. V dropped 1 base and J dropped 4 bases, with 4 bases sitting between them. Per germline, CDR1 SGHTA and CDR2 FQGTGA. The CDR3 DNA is TGTGCCAGCAGCTTAATCAGCTATGGCTACACCTTC. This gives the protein CASSLISYGYTF.

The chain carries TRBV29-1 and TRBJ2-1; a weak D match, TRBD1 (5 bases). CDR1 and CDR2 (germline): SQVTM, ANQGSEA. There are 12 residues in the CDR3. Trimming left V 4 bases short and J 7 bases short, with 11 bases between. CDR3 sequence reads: CSVAGFENEQFF. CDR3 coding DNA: TGCAGCGTTGCAGGGTTTGAGAATGAGCAGTTCTTC.

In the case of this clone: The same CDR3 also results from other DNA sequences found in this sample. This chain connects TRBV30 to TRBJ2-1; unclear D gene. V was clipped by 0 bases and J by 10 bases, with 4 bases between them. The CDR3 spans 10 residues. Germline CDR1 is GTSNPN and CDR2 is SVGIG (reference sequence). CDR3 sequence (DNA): TGTGCCTGGAGTGTAAACGAGCAGTTCTTC. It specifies CAWSVNEQFF.

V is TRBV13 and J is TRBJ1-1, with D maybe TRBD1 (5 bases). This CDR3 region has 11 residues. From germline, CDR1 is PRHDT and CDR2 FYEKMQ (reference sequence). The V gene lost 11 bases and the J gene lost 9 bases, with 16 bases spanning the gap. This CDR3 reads CAVSGELKAFF. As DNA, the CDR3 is TGTGCCGTCTCGGGGGAGTTGAAAGCTTTCTTT. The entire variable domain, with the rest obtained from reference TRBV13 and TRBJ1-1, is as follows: AAGVIQSPRHLIKEKRETATLKCYPIPRHDTVYWYQQGPGQDPQFLISFYEKMQSDKGSIPDRFSAQQFSDYHSELNMSSLELGDSALYFCAVSGELKAFFGQGTRLTVV.

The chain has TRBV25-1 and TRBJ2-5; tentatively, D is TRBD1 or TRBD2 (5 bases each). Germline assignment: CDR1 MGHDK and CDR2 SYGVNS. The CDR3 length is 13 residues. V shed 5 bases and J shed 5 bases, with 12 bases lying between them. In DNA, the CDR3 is TGTGCCAGCAGTTCCAGGGAGAGGGAGACCCAGTACTTC. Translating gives CASSSRERETQYF.

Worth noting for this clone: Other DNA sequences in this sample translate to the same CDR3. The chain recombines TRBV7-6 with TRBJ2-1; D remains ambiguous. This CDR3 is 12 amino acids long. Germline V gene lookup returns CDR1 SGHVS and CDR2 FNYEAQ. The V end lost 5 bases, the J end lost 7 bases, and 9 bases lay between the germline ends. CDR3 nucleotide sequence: TGTGCCAGCAGCCACTCCGGGAATGAGCAGTTCTTC. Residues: CASSHSGNEQFF.

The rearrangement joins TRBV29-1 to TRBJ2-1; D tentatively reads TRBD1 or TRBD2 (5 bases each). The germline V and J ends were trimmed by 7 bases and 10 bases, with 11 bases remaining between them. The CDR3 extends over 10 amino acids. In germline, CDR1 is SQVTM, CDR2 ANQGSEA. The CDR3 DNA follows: TGCAGCGCCGGGGCAAGGGAGCAGTTCTTC. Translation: CSAGAREQFF.

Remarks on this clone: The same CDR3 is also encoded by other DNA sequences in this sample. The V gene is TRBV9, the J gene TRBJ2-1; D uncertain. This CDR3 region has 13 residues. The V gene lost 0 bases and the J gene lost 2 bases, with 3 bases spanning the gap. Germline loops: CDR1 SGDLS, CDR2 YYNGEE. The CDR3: CASSVGAYNEQFF. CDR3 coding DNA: TGTGCCAGCAGCGTAGGTGCCTACAATGAGCAGTTCTTC.

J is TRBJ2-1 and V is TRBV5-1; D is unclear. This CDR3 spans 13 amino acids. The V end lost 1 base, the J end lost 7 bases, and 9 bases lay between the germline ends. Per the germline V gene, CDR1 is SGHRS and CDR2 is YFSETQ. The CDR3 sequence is CASSLQRRNEQFF. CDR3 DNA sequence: TGCGCCAGCAGCTTGCAGAGGCGTAATGAGCAGTTCTTC.